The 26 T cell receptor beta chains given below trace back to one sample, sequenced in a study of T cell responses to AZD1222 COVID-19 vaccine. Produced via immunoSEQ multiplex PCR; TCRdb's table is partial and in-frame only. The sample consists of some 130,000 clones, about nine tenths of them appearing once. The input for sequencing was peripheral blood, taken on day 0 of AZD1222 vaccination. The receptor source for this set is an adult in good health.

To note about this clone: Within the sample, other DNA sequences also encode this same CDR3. CDR3 amino acids: CASSQADRGTEAFF. For the CDR3, the DNA is TGTGCCAGCAGCCAAGCGGACAGGGGAACTGAAGCTTTCTTT. The J gene is TRBJ1-1, the V gene TRBV3-1 (or the pseudogene TRBV3-2), with 9 bases fitting TRBD1. CDR3 length equals 14 residues. Germline lookup yields CDR1 LGHDT and CDR2 YNNKEL (reference sequence). V was clipped by 1 base and J by 5 bases; unmatched bases: 2.

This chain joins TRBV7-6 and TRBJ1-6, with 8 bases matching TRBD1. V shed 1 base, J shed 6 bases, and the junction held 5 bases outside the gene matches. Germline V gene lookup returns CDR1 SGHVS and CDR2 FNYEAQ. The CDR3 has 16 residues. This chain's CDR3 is CASSLGGQGLNSPLHF. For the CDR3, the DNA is TGTGCCAGCAGCTTAGGCGGACAGGGACTTAATTCACCCCTCCACTTT.

The CDR3 region is CAISQGDSYGYTF. The CDR3 DNA sequence: TGTGCCATCAGTCAAGGGGATAGCTATGGCTACACCTTC. This chain connects TRBV10-3 to TRBJ1-2, with D possibly matching TRBD1 (5 bases). V was clipped by 5 bases and J by 4 bases, with 11 bases between them. The CDR3 contains 13 residues. CDR1 is ENHRY and CDR2 is SYGVKD in the germline V gene.

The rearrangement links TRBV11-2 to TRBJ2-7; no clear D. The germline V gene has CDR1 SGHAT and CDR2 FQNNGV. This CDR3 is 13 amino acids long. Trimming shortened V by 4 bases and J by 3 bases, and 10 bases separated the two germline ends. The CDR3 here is CASSSSTGYEQYF. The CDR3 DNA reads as TGTGCCAGCAGCTCCTCGACGGGCTACGAGCAGTACTTC.

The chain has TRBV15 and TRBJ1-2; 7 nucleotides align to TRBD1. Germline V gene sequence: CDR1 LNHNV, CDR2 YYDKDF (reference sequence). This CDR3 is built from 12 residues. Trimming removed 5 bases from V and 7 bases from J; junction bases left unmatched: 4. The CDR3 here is CATSLDRAGYTF. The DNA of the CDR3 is TGTGCCACCAGCCTCGACAGGGCTGGCTACACCTTC.

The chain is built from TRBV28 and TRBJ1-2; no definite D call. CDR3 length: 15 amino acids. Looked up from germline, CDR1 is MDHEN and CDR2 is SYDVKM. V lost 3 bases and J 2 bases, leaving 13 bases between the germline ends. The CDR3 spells CASSFPGYRNYGYTF. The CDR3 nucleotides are TGTGCCAGCAGTTTCCCGGGCTACCGGAACTATGGCTACACCTTC.

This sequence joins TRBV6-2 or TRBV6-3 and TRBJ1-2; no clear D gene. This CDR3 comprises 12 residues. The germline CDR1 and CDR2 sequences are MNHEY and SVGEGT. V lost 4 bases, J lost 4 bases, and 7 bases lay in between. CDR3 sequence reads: CASSWKSYGYTF. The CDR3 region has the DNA TGTGCCAGCAGTTGGAAGTCCTATGGCTACACCTTC.

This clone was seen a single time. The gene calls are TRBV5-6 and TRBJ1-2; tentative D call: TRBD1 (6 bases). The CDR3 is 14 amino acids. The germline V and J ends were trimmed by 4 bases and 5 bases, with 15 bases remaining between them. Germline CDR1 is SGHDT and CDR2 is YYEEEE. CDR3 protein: CASSPLQGPYGYTF. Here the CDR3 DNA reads TGTGCCAGCAGCCCGTTACAGGGCCCTTATGGCTACACCTTC.

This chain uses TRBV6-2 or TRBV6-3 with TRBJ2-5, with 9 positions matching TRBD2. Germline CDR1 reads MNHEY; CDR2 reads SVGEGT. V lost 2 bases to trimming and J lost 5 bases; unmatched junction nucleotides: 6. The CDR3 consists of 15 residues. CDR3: CASSYASGDVETQYF. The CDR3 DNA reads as TGTGCCAGCAGTTACGCTAGCGGGGACGTTGAGACCCAGTACTTC.

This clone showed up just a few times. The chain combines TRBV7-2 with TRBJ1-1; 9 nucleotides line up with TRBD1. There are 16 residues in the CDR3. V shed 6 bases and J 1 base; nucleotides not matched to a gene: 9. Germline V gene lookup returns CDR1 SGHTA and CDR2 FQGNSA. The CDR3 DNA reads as TGTGCCAGCAGTCCCGGGACAGGGATGGGGAACACTGAAGCTTTCTTT. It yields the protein CASSPGTGMGNTEAFF.

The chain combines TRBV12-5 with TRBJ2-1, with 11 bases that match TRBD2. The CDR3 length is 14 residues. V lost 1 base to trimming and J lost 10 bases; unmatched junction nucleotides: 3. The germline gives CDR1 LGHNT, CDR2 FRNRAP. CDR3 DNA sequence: TGTGCTAGTGGTTTGGCCGGGACTAGCGGCGAGCAGTTCTTC. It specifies CASGLAGTSGEQFF.

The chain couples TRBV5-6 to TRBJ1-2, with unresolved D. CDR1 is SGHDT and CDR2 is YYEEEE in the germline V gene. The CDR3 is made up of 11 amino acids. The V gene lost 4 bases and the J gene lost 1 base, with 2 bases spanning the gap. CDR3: CASSDNYGYTF. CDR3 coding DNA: TGTGCCAGCAGCGATAACTATGGCTACACCTTC.

The CDR3 here is CASSYGGGAVETQYF. The CDR3 DNA reads TGTGCCAGCAGTTACGGCGGGGGGGCGGTCGAGACCCAGTACTTC. The chain employs TRBV6-5 and TRBJ2-5, with 9 positions matching TRBD2. The ends lost 2 bases at V and 5 bases at J; junction bases unmatched: 6. This CDR3 contains 15 residues. The V gene's germline CDR1 is MNHEY and CDR2 SVGAGI.

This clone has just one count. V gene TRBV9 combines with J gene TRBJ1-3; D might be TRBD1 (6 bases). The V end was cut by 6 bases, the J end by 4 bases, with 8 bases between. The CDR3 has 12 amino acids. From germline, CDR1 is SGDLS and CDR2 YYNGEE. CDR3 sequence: CASKDRGNTIYF. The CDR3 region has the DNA TGTGCCAGCAAAGACAGGGGAAACACCATATATTTT.

CDR3 residues: CASSSILGGAVYGYTF. CDR3 sequence (DNA): TGTGCCAGCAGTTCCATTCTCGGGGGGGCGGTGTATGGCTACACCTTC. The rearrangement links TRBV28 to TRBJ1-2; maybe TRBD1 (6 bases). Germline CDR1 MDHEN, CDR2 SYDVKM. This CDR3 has 16 amino acids. Trimming took off 4 bases at V and 5 bases at J, with 20 bases between the two ends.

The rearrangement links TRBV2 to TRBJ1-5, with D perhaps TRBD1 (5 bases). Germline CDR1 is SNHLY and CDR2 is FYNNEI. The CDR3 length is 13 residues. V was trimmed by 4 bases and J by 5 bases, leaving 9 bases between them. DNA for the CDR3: TGTGCCAGCAGTGGGACATCCTATCAGCCCCAGCATTTT. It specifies CASSGTSYQPQHF.

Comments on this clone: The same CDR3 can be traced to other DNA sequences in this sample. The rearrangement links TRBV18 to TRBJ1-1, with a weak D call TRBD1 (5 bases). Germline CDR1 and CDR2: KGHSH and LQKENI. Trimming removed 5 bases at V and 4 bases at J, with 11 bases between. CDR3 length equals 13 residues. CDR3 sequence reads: CASSTGVVTEAFF. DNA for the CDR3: TGTGCCAGCTCAACGGGGGTAGTCACTGAAGCTTTCTTT. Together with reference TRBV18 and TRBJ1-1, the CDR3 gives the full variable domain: NAGVMQNPRHLVRRRGQEARLRCSPMKGHSHVYWYRQLPEEGLKFMVYLQKENIIDESGMPKERFSAEFPKEGPSILRIQQVVRGDSAAYFCASSTGVVTEAFFGQGTRLTVV.

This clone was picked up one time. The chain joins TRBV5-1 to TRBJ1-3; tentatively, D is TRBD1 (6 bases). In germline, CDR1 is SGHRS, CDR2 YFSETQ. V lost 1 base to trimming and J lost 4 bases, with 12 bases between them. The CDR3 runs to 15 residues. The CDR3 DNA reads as TGCGCCAGCAGCTTGACAGGGCTTGGGGGAAACACCATATATTTT. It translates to CASSLTGLGGNTIYF.

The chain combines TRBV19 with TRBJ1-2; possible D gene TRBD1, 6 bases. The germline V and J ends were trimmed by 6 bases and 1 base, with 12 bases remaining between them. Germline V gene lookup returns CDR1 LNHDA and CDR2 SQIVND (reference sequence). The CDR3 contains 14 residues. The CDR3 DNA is TGTGCCAGTAGCCGAGGGGGACTTAACTATGGCTACACCTTC. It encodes CASSRGGLNYGYTF.

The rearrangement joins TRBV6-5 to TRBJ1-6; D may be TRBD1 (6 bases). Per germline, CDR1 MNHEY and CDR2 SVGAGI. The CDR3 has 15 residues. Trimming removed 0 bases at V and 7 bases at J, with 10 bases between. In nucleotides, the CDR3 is TGTGCCAGCAGTTACTCGTGGGGGGGCAATTCACCCCTCCACTTT. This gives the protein CASSYSWGGNSPLHF.

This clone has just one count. CDR3: CASSPSRGGGNEQFF. CDR3 in DNA: TGTGCCAGCTCACCGTCACGGGGAGGGGGCAATGAGCAGTTCTTC. This rearrangement joins TRBV18 to TRBJ2-1; D might be TRBD2 (7 bases). The CDR3 has 15 residues. The germline V and J ends were trimmed by 3 bases and 6 bases, with 15 bases remaining between them. Germline lookup yields CDR1 KGHSH and CDR2 LQKENI. Complete variable domain (other parts from reference TRBV18 and TRBJ2-1): NAGVMQNPRHLVRRRGQEARLRCSPMKGHSHVYWYRQLPEEGLKFMVYLQKENIIDESGMPKERFSAEFPKEGPSILRIQQVVRGDSAAYFCASSPSRGGGNEQFFGPGTRLTVL.

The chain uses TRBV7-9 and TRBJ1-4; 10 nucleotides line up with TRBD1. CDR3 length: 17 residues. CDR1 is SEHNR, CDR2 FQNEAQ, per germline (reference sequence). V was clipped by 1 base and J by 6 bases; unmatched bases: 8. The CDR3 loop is CASSLGTGGHQDEKLFF. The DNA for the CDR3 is TGTGCCAGCAGCTTAGGGACAGGGGGGCATCAGGATGAAAAACTGTTTTTT.

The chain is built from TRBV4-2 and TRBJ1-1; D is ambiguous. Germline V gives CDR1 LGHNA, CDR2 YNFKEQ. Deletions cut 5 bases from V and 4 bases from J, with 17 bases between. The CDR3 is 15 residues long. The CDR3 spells CASSWEGGEVTEAFF. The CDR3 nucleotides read TGTGCCAGCAGCTGGGAGGGCGGAGAGGTCACTGAAGCTTTCTTT.

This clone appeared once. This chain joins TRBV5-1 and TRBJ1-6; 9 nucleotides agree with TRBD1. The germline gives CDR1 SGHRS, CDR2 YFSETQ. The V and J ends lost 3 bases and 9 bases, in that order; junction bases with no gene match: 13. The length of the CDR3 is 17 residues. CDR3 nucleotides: TGCGCCAGCAGCTCCGTCCCGGGACAGGGACTATTTTCACCCCTCCACTTT. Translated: CASSSVPGQGLFSPLHF.

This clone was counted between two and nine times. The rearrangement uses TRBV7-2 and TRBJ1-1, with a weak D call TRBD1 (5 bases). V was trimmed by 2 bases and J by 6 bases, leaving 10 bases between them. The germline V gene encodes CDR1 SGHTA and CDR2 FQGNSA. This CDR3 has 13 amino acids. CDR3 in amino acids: CASSLWQGAEAFF. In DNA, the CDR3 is TGTGCCAGCAGCTTATGGCAGGGCGCTGAAGCTTTCTTT.

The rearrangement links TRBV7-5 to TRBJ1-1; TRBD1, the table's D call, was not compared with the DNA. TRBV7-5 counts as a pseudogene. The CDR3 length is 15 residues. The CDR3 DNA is TGTGCCAGAAGCTTAGCGCGATTTGGGCCTTCTGAAGCTTTCTTT. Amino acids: CARSLARFGPSEAFF.